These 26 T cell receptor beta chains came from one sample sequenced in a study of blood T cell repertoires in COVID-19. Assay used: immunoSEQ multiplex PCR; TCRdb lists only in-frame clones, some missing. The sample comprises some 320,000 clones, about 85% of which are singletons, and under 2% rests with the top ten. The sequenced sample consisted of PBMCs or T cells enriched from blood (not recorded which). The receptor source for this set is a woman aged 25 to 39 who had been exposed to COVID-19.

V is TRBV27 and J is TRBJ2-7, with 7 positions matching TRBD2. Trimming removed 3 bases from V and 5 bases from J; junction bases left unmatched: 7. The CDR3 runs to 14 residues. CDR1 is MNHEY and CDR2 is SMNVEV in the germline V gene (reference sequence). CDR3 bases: TGTGCCAGCAGTTTGGGGGGGGTAGGGAACGAGCAGTACTTC. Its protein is CASSLGGVGNEQYF.

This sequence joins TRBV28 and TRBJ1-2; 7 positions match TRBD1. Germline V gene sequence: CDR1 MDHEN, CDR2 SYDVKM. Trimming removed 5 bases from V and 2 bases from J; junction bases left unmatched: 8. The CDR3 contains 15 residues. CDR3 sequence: CASSLQVTGNYGYTF. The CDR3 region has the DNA TGTGCCAGCAGTCTCCAGGTGACAGGGAACTATGGCTACACCTTC.

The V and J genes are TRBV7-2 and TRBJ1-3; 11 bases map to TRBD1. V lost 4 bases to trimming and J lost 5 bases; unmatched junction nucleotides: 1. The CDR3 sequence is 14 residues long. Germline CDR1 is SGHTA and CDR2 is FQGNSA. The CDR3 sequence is CASSSDRGRNTIYF. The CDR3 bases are TGTGCCAGCAGCTCGGACAGGGGGCGAAACACCATATATTTT. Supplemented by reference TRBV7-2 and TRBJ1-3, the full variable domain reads GAGVSQSPSNKVTEKGKDVELRCDPISGHTALYWYRQSLGQGLEFLIYFQGNSAPDKSGLPSDRFSAERTGGSVSTLTIQRTQQEDSAVYLCASSSDRGRNTIYFGEGSWLTVV.

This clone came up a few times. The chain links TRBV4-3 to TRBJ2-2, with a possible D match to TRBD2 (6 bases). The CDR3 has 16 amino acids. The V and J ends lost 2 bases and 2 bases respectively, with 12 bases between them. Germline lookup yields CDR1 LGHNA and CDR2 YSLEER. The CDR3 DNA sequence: TGCGCCAGCAGCCAAATCGGAGGGAAAAACACCGGGGAGCTGTTTTTT. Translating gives CASSQIGGKNTGELFF.

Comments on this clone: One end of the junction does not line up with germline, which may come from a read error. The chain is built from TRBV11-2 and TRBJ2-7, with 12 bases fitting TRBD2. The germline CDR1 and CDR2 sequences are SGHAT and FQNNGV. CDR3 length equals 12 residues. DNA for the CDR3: TGTGCCAGCAGCCCAGGGACTAGCGGGCGGCACTTC. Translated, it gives CASSPGTSGRHF.

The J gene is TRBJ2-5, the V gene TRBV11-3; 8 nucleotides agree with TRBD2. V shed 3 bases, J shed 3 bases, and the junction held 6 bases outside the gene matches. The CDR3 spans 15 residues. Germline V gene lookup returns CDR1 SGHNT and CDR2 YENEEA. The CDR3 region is CASSLFSGAEETQYF. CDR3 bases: TGTGCCAGCAGCTTGTTTAGCGGGGCCGAAGAGACCCAGTACTTC.

The CDR3 is CASSLLTGGTEAFF. The CDR3 DNA sequence: TGTGCCAGTAGTCTATTAACAGGGGGCACTGAAGCTTTCTTT. The gene calls are TRBV19 and TRBJ1-1; 8 nucleotides align to TRBD1. Germline V gene data show CDR1 as LNHDA and CDR2 as SQIVND (reference sequence). The CDR3 extends over 14 amino acids. The V and J ends lost 5 bases and 4 bases, in that order; junction bases with no gene match: 6.

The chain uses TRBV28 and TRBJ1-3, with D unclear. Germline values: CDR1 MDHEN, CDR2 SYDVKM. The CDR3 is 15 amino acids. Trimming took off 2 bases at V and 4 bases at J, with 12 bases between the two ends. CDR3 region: CASSLITGMGNTIYF. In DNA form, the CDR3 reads TGTGCCAGCAGTTTAATTACGGGGATGGGAAACACCATATATTTT.

The CDR3 DNA is TGTGCCAGCAGTTCGGGGGACTCTAATTCACCCCTCCACTTT. Encoded protein: CASSSGDSNSPLHF. V gene TRBV6-6 combines with J gene TRBJ1-6; TRBD1 is a possible D gene (5 bases). Germline values: CDR1 MNHNY, CDR2 SVGAGI (reference sequence). The CDR3 totals 14 residues. V was cut by 4 bases and J by 6 bases, with 10 bases left in between.

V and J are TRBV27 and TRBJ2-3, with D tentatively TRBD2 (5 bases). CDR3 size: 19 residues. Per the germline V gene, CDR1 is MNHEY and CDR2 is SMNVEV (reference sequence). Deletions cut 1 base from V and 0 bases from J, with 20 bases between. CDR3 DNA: TGTGCCAGCAGTTTATGGACTCCGGTGGGGATAGCTAGCACAGATACGCAGTATTTT. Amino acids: CASSLWTPVGIASTDTQYF.

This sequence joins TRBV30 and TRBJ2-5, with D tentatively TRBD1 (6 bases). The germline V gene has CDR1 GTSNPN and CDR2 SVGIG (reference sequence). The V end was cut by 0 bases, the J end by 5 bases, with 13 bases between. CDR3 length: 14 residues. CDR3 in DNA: TGTGCCTGGAGTGTAGGGGGTGGATCCGAGACCCAGTACTTC. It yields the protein CAWSVGGGSETQYF.

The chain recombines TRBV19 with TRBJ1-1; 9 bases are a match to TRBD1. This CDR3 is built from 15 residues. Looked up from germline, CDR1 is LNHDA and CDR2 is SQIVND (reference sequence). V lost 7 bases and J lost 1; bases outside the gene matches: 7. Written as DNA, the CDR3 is TGTGCCAGTACGGGTTTGGACAGGGGGAACACTGAAGCTTTCTTT. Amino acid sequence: CASTGLDRGNTEAFF.

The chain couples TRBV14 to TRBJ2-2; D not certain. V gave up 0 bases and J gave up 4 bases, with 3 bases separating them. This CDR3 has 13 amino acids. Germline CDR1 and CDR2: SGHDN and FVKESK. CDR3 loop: CASSQDLTGELFF. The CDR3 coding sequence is TGTGCCAGCAGCCAAGATCTCACCGGGGAGCTGTTTTTT.

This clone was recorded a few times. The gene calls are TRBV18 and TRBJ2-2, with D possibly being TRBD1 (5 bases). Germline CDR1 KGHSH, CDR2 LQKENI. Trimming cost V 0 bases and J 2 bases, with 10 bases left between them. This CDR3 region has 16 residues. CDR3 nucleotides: TGTGCCAGCTCACCACCGTCGCAGGGTAACACCGGGGAGCTGTTTTTT. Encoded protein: CASSPPSQGNTGELFF. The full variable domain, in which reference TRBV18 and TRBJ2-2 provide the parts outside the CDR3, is NAGVMQNPRHLVRRRGQEARLRCSPMKGHSHVYWYRQLPEEGLKFMVYLQKENIIDESGMPKERFSAEFPKEGPSILRIQQVVRGDSAAYFCASSPPSQGNTGELFFGEGSRLTVL.

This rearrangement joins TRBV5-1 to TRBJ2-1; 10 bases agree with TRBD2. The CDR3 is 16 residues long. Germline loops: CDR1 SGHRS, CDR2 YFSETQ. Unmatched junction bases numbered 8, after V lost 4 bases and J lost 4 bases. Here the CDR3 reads CASSPRASGGYNEQFF. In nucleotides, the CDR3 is TGCGCCAGCAGCCCGCGGGCTAGCGGGGGATACAATGAGCAGTTCTTC.

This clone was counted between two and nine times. CDR3: CAWSFAGYRYEQFF. The CDR3 nucleotides read TGTGCCTGGAGTTTCGCGGGATATCGGTATGAGCAGTTCTTC. This chain connects TRBV30 to TRBJ2-1; D possibly corresponds to TRBD2 (6 bases). V was cut by 2 bases and J by 8 bases, with 16 bases left in between. Germline values: CDR1 GTSNPN, CDR2 SVGIG (reference sequence). The CDR3 loop spans 14 amino acids. Combining the CDR3 with reference TRBV30 and TRBJ2-1 gives the whole variable domain SQTIHQWPATLVQPVGSPLSLECTVEGTSNPNLYWYRQAAGRGLQLLFYSVGIGQISSEVPQNLSASRPQDRQFILSSKKLLLSDSGFYLCAWSFAGYRYEQFFGPGTRLTVL.

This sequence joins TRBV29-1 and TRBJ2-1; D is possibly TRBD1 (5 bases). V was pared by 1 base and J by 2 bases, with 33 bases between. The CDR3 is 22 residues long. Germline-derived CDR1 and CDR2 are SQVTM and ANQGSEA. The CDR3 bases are TGCAGCGTTGAAGGGGCCAAGTCCGGTCCAACGCCTGCAGGGAACCCCTACAATGAGCAGTTCTTC. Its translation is CSVEGAKSGPTPAGNPYNEQFF.

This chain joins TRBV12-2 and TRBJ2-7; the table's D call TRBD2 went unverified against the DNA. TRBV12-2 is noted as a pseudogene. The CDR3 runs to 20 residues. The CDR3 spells CASRFEGLAAILIESYEQYF. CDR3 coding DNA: TGTGCAAGTCGCTTTGAGGGGCTAGCGGCGATACTGATTGAGTCCTACGAGCAGTACTTC.

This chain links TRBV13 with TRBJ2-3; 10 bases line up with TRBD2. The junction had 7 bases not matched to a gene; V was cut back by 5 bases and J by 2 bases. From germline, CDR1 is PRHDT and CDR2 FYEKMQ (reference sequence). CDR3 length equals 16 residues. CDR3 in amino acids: CASSPEAGGTTDTQYF. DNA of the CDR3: TGTGCCAGCAGCCCCGAAGCGGGGGGGACCACAGATACGCAGTATTTT.

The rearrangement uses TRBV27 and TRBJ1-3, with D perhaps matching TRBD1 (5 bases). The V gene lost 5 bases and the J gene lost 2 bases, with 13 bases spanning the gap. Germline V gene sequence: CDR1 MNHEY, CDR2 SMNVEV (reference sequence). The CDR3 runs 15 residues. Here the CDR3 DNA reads TGTGCCAGCAGTCCACAGACAGCTCCTGGAAACACCATATATTTT. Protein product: CASSPQTAPGNTIYF.

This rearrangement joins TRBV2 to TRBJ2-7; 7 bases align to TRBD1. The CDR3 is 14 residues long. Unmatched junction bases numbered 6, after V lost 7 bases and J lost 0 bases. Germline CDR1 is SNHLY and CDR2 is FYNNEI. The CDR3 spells CASIPQGSSYEQYF. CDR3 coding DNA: TGTGCCAGCATTCCACAGGGGAGCTCCTACGAGCAGTACTTC.

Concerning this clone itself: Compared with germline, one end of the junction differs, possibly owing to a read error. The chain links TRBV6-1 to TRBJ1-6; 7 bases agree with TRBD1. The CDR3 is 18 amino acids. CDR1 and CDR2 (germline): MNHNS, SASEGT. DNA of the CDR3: TGTGCCAGCAGCGAAGGGGACAGACCCACCCGGAGTGATTCACCCCTCCACTTT. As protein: CASSEGDRPTRSDSPLHF.

The DNA of the CDR3 is TGTGCCAGCAGTTTTGGGCAGAACTATGGCTACACCTTC. As protein: CASSFGQNYGYTF. The chain carries TRBV28 and TRBJ1-2; D is undetermined. The CDR3 spans 13 residues. Germline assignment: CDR1 MDHEN and CDR2 SYDVKM. Trimming left V 3 bases short and J 2 bases short, with 7 bases between.

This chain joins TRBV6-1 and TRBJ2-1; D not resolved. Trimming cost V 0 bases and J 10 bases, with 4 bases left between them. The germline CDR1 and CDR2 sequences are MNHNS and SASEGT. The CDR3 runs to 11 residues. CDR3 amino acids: CASSEAGEQFF. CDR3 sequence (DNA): TGTGCCAGCAGTGAAGCCGGGGAGCAGTTCTTC.

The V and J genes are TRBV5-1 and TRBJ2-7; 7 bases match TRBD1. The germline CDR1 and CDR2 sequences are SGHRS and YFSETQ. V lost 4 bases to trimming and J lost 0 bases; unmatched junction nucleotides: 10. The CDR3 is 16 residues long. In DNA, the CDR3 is TGCGCCAGCAGCCCGCCGACAGGGATGAGCTCCTACGAGCAGTACTTC. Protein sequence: CASSPPTGMSSYEQYF.

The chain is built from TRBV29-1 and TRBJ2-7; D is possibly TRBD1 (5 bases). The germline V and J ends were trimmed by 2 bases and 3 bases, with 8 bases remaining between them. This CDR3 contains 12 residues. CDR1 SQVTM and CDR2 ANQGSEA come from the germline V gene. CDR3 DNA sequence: TGCAGCGTTGAAAGGCAGGGCTACGAGCAGTACTTC. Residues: CSVERQGYEQYF.